These T cell receptor beta chains were read from a single sample in a study of blood T cells in healthy people across ages. MiXCR was run by TCRdb on the 5' RACE reads, yielding one entry per CDR3 protein. The table includes hundreds of thousands of distinct CDR3 sequences, about 44% detected once. Sequenced input: blood. These receptors originate from a man aged 25-45 years in good health. Each CDR3 is given with its conserved first and last residue. The D gene is left open where the match is weak. The listing skips clone size in some rows; elsewhere it reads once, few, many or a size class.

>.|TRBV6-1|TRBJ2-7|.
TGTGCCAGCGACCGCAGCTACGAGCAGTACTTC
CASDRSYEQYF
>.|TRBV2|TRBJ2-4|.
TGTGCCAGCAGTGAGCGGCCAGGGGTGGACATTCAGTACTTC
CASSERPGVDIQYF
>.|TRBV7-9|TRBJ1-2|.
TGTGCCAGCAGCTCCCTGTTGGCGGCTTATGGCTACACCTTC
CASSSLLAAYGYTF
>.|TRBV20-1|TRBJ2-1|.
TGCAGTGCTAGAACAACGTCCTACAATGAGCAGTTCTTC
CSARTTSYNEQFF
>.|TRBV9|TRBJ2-3|TRBD2
TGTGCCAGCAGCGTCCAAAAACCGGGACTAGCATCCAATACGCAGTATTTT
CASSVQKPGLASNTQYF
>.|TRBV6-5|TRBJ1-2|.
TGTGCCAGCAGGCCGGGACCTGGTGGCTACACCTTC
CASRPGPGGYTF
>few|TRBV7-2|TRBJ1-4|TRBD1
TGTGCCAGCAGCCGTGCCGGGACAGGGGGGGAAAAACTGTTTTTT
CASSRAGTGGEKLFF
>.|TRBV20-1|TRBJ2-1|.
TGCAGTGCTCGAGACACAAGCTCCTACAATGAGCAGTTCTTC
CSARDTSSYNEQFF
>.|TRBV9|TRBJ2-3|TRBD2
TGTGCCAGCAGCGTAGGACTAGCGGCGTTTACAGATACGCAGTATTTT
CASSVGLAAFTDTQYF
>.|TRBV6-6|TRBJ1-5|TRBD1
TGTGCCAGCAGTTATCCCGGGACAGGAAGCAATCAGCCCCAGCATTTT
CASSYPGTGSNQPQHF
>.|TRBV12-3/TRBV12-4|TRBJ1-1|.
TGTGCCAGCAGTCCATTTAACACTGAAGCTTTCTTT
CASSPFNTEAFF
>few|TRBV20-1|TRBJ1-2|.
TGCAGTGCCCTCCCAGGCCTGGGCTATGGCTACACCTTC
CSALPGLGYGYTF
>.|TRBV28|TRBJ2-7|.
TGTGCCAGCAGTTTCGGACCAACCTACGAGCAGTACTTC
CASSFGPTYEQYF
>.|TRBV20-1|TRBJ2-1|.
TGCAGTGCTAGAGGAAACCGGGCCAGGACTAATGAGCAGTTCTTC
CSARGNRARTNEQFF
>.|TRBV6-2/TRBV6-3|TRBJ2-4|TRBD2
TGTGCCAGCAGTTGGACTAGCGGGCCCTACGTGCAGTACTTC
CASSWTSGPYVQYF
>few|TRBV6-5|TRBJ2-3|.
TGTGCCAGCACCGACGGGCTTCTCGCGGATACGCAGTATTTT
CASTDGLLADTQYF
>once|TRBV20-1|TRBJ2-1|TRBD2
TGCAGTGCCAAACCCGGGACTAGCGGGGGGGCTGAGCAGTTCTTC
CSAKPGTSGGAEQFF
>.|TRBV4-3|TRBJ2-7|.
TGCGCCAGCAGCCATGACGCGGGAGAGCAGTACTTC
CASSHDAGEQYF
>.|TRBV7-2|TRBJ2-2|.
TGTGCCAGCAGCACCCACTGGACAGACGCGAACACCGGGGAGCTGTTTTTT
CASSTHWTDANTGELFF
>.|TRBV20-1|TRBJ2-3|TRBD2
TGCAGTGCTCGACAAGCGGGGGGGGCAGATACGCAGTATTTT
CSARQAGGADTQYF
>.|TRBV20-1|TRBJ2-7|.
TGCAGTGCTAGAGACCCGACAGGGAGGAACGAGCAGTACTTC
CSARDPTGRNEQYF
>many|TRBV7-2|TRBJ1-2|TRBD1
TGTGCCAGCAGCCGACAGGGGAGTATCGGCTACACCTTC
CASSRQGSIGYTF
>.|TRBV20-1|TRBJ2-3|TRBD2
TGCAGTGCTAGAGATGACGGAAGCGGGGGGGCGTTCGATACGCAGTATTTT
CSARDDGSGGAFDTQYF
>.|TRBV12-3/TRBV12-4|TRBJ1-1|.
TGTGCCAGCAGTCTGACAGTAGCTTTCTTT
CASSLTVAFF
>.|TRBV9|TRBJ2-1|.
TGTGCCAGCAGCGTAGAGGCTAGCTCCTTCGGGGAGCAGTTCTTC
CASSVEASSFGEQFF
>.|TRBV29-1|TRBJ2-3|.
TGCAGCGTTGGGGTAGCGTGGGAGAGCACAGATACGCAGTATTTT
CSVGVAWESTDTQYF
>.|TRBV7-2|TRBJ2-3|.
TGTGCCAGCAGCTTAGGAGGAGGGTCTAGAACAGATACGCAGTATTTT
CASSLGGGSRTDTQYF
>.|TRBV18|TRBJ2-2|.
TGTGCCAGCTCACCAAAGTCGCCGAACACCGGGGAGCTGTTTTTT
CASSPKSPNTGELFF
>.|TRBV20-1|TRBJ2-7|.
TGCAGTGCCCCAGGTGTCTCATCCTACGAGCAGTACTTC
CSAPGVSSYEQYF
>.|TRBV11-2|TRBJ2-1|TRBD2
TGTGCCAGCAGCACCCCCTGGGGGGGGGATTCCTACAATGAGCAGTTCTTC
CASSTPWGGDSYNEQFF
>many|TRBV4-3|TRBJ2-7|.
TGCGCCAGCAGCGCATCGACAGGACTTGGTGCCTACGAGCAGTACTTC
CASSASTGLGAYEQYF
>few|TRBV7-2|TRBJ2-1|.
TGTGCCAGCAGCTTAGCGCGGGATAGCTCCTACAATGAGCAGTTCTTC
CASSLARDSSYNEQFF
>few|TRBV9|TRBJ1-5|.
TGTGCCAGCAGCGTATCAGCGGGGGGACTCAATCAGCCCCAGCATTTT
CASSVSAGGLNQPQHF
>.|TRBV13|TRBJ1-4|.
TGTGCCAGCAGCTTTTCACTCCCAGGGGCAACTAATGAAAAACTGTTTTTT
CASSFSLPGATNEKLFF
>few|TRBV4-2|TRBJ2-1|TRBD2
TGTGCCAGCAGCCAAGATATAACTAGCGGGGGGCTAAGGAGGTTCTTC
CASSQDITSGGLRRFF
>.|TRBV20-1|TRBJ2-3|TRBD1
TGCAGTGCGAAAGGGACAGGGCAGTCAGATACGCAGTATTTT
CSAKGTGQSDTQYF
>few|TRBV9|TRBJ2-1|TRBD2
TGTGCCAGCAGCGGACTAGCGGGGGGTTACAATGAGCAGTTCTTC
CASSGLAGGYNEQFF
>.|TRBV30|TRBJ1-3|TRBD1
TGTGCCTGGAGTACTAACAGGGGTTTCTCTGGAAACACCATATATTTT
CAWSTNRGFSGNTIYF
>.|TRBV20-1|TRBJ1-2|TRBD1
TGCAGTGCGCGGGACAGGGAAGGGTATGGCTACACCTTC
CSARDREGYGYTF
>.|TRBV13|TRBJ2-7|TRBD2
TGTGCCAGCAGCTTAGGATCCGGGGGGGCCTTCTACAATGAGCAGTACTTC
CASSLGSGGAFYNEQYF
>.|TRBV25-1|TRBJ2-3|.
TGTGCCGGCAGGCTTAGCGGATACACAGATACGCAGTATTTT
CAGRLSGYTDTQYF
>.|TRBV3-1|TRBJ2-7|TRBD2
TGTGCCAGCAGCCAAGATAGAGTAGCGGGGACCTACGAGCAGTACTTC
CASSQDRVAGTYEQYF
>.|TRBV6-6|TRBJ2-2|TRBD2
TGTGCCAGCAGCCCCACCGGACTAGCACCGGCTAACGGGGAGCTGTTTTTT
CASSPTGLAPANGELFF
>.|TRBV20-1|TRBJ2-3|TRBD2
TGCAGTCCCCCCCCTAGCGGGGGCCCTAAGAGGGCTACGCAGTATTTT
CSPPPSGGPKRATQYF
>.|TRBV7-9|TRBJ1-2|.
TGTGCCAGCAGCTTAGACGGACTCAACTATGGCTACACCTTC
CASSLDGLNYGYTF
>.|TRBV20-1|TRBJ2-7|.
TGCAGTGCTAGCGGACACCCGAGGGACTCCTACAATGAGCAGTACTTC
CSASGHPRDSYNEQYF
>.|TRBV6-2/TRBV6-3|TRBJ2-5|.
TGTGCCAGCAGTTCCCTAGCGTACATTCAAGAGACCCAGTACTTC
CASSSLAYIQETQYF
>.|TRBV20-1|TRBJ2-5|.
TGCAGTGCTAGAGACTCGGCCGATTGGTACCAAGAGACCCAGTACTTC
CSARDSADWYQETQYF
>few|TRBV21-1|TRBJ2-5|.
TGTGCCAGCAGTCCAGCGGGGGGCCGGGAGACCCAGTACTTC
CASSPAGGRETQYF
>.|TRBV6-2/TRBV6-3|TRBJ2-2|TRBD1
TGTGCCAGCAGTCAGGGGGCTGTCGCCGGGGAGCTGTTTTTT
CASSQGAVAGELFF
>.|TRBV10-3|TRBJ2-7|.
TGTGCCATCAGTGAGGGTGTTGGTCAGGGCTACGAGCAGTACTTC
CAISEGVGQGYEQYF
>few|TRBV10-3|TRBJ1-6|.
TGTGCCATCAGTGATCCAGACAGGTTCTATAATTCACCCCTCCACTTT
CAISDPDRFYNSPLHF
>.|TRBV9|TRBJ2-3|.
TGTGCCAGCAGCGTAGCGGGCCAAGTAGATACGCAGTATTTT
CASSVAGQVDTQYF
>once|TRBV20-1|TRBJ1-4|.
TGCAGTGCTAGAGAGGGTGCTAATGAAAAACTGTTTTTT
CSAREGANEKLFF
>.|TRBV6-2/TRBV6-3|TRBJ2-5|.
TGTGCCAGCAGTTACCCGGGCGGAGGAGTAGAAGAGACCCAGTACTTC
CASSYPGGGVEETQYF